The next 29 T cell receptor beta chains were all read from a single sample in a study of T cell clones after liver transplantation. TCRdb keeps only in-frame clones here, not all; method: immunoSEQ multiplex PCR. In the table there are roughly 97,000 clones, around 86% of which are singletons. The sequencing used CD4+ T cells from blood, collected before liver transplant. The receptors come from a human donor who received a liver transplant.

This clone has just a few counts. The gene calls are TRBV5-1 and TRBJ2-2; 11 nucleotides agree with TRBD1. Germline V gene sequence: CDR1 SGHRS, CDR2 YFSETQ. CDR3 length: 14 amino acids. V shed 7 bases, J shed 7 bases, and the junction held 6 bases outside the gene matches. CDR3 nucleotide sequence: TGCGCCAGCCGGTTGGGACAGGGGGACGGGGAGCTGTTTTTT. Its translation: CASRLGQGDGELFF.

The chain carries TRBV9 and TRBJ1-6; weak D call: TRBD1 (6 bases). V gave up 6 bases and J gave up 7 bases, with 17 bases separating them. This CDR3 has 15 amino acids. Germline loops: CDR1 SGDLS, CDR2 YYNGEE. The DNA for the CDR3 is TGTGCCAGCACCACCACTTGGCAGGGGAATTCACCCCTCCACTTT. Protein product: CASTTTWQGNSPLHF.

Written as DNA, the CDR3 is TGTGCCACCAGCAAGGAGACAGCGAACACTGAAGCTTTCTTT. Its translation is CATSKETANTEAFF. The rearrangement links TRBV15 to TRBJ1-1; possibly TRBD1 for D (5 bases). The CDR3 is 14 amino acids. V was shortened by 4 bases and J by 1 base, with 10 bases between the two germline ends. Germline CDR1 reads LNHNV; CDR2 reads YYDKDF (reference sequence).

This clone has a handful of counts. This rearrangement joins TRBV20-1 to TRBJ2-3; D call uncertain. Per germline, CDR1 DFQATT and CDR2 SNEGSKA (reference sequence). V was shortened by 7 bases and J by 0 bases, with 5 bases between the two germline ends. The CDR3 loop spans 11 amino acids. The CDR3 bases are TGCAGTGAACGTAGCACAGATACGCAGTATTTT. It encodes CSERSTDTQYF.

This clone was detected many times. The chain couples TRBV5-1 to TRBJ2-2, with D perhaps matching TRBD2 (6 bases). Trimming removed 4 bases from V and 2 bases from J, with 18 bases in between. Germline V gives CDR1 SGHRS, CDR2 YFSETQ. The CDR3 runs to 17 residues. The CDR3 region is CASSDSPPGLNTGELFF. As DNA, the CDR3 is TGCGCCAGCAGCGACTCCCCTCCGGGACTTAACACCGGGGAGCTGTTTTTT.

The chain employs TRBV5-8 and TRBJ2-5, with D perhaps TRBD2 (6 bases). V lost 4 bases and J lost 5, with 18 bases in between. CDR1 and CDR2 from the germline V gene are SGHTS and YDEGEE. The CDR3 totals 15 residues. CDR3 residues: CASSLRRGGRETQYF. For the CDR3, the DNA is TGTGCCAGCAGCCTCCGTAGGGGAGGCCGGGAGACCCAGTACTTC.

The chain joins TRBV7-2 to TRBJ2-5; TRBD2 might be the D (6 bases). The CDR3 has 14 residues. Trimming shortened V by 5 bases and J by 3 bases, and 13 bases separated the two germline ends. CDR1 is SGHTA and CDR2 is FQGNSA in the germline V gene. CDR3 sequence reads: CASSPTGREETQYF. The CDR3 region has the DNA TGTGCCAGCAGCCCCACCGGGAGAGAAGAGACCCAGTACTTC.

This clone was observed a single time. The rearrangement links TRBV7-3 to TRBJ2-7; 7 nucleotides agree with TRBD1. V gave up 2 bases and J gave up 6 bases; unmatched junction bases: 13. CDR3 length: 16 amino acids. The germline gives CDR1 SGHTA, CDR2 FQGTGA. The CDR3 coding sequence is TGTGCCAGCAGCTTAGTCCGGACAGGCCTCTCTGGCGAGCAGTACTTC. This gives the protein CASSLVRTGLSGEQYF.

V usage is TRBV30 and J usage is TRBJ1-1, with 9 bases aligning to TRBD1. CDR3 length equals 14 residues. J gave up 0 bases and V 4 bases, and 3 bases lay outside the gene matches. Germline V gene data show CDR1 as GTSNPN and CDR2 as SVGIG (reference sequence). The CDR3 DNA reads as TGTGCCTGGACAAGACAGGGGGTGAACACTGAAGCTTTCTTT. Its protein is CAWTRQGVNTEAFF. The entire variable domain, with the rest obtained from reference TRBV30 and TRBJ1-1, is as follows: SQTIHQWPATLVQPVGSPLSLECTVEGTSNPNLYWYRQAAGRGLQLLFYSVGIGQISSEVPQNLSASRPQDRQFILSSKKLLLSDSGFYLCAWTRQGVNTEAFFGQGTRLTVV.

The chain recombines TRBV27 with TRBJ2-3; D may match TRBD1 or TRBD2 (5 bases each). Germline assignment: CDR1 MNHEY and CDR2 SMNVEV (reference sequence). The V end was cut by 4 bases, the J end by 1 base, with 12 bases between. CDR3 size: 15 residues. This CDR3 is CASSYEGWGTDTQYF. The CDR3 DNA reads TGTGCCAGCAGTTATGAGGGGTGGGGCACAGATACGCAGTATTTT.

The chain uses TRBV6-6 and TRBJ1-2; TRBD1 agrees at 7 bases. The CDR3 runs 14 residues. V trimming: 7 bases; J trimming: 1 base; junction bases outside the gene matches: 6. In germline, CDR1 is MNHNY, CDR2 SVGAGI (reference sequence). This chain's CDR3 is CASTRGASNYGYTF. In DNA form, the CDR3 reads TGTGCCAGCACCAGGGGGGCCAGTAACTATGGCTACACCTTC.

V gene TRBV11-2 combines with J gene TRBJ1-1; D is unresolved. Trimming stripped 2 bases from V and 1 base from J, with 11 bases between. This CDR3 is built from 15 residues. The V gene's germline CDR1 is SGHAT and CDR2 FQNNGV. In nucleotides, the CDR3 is TGTGCCAGCAGCTTACAAAGACAAACGAACACTGAAGCTTTCTTT. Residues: CASSLQRQTNTEAFF.

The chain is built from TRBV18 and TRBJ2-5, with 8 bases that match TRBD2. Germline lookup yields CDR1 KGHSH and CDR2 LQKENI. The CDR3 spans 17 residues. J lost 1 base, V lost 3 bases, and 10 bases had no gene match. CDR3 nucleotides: TGTGCCAGCTCACCTAGCGCCGGGGGGGCTACCCAAGAGACCCAGTACTTC. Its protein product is CASSPSAGGATQETQYF.

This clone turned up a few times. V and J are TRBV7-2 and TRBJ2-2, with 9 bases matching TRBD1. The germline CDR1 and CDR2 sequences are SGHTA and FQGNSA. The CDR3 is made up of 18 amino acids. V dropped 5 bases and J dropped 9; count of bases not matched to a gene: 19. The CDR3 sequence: CASSPSAGTGYARRELFF. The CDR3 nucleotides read TGTGCCAGCAGCCCATCGGCGGGGACAGGGTACGCCCGCCGGGAGCTGTTTTTT.

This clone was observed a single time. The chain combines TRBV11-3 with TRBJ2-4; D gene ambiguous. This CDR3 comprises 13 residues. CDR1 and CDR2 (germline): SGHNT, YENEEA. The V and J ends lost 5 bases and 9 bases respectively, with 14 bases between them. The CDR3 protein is CASSPSGSSIQYF. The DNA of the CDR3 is TGTGCCAGCAGCCCGTCCGGGTCGAGCATTCAGTACTTC.

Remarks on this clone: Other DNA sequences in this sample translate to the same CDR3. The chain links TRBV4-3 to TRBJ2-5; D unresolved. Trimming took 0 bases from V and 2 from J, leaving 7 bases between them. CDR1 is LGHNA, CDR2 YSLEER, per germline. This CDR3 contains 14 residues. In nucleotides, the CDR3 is TGCGCCAGCAGCCAAGAAGGCAGGCAAGAGACCCAGTACTTC. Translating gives CASSQEGRQETQYF.

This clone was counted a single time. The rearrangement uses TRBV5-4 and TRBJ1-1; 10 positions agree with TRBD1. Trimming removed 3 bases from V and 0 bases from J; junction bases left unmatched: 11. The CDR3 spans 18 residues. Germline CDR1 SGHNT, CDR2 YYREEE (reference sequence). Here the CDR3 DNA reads TGTGCCAGCAGCTCGGGGGACAGGGGACAAGGGATGAACACTGAAGCTTTCTTT. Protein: CASSSGDRGQGMNTEAFF.

DNA for the CDR3: TGTGCCAGCAGCCGGGACAGGGCAGGCGGCTACACCTTC. This gives the protein CASSRDRAGGYTF. V usage is TRBV7-2 and J usage is TRBJ1-2; 9 bases are shared with TRBD1. V trimming: 5 bases; J trimming: 8 bases; junction bases outside the gene matches: 6. Per the germline V gene, CDR1 is SGHTA and CDR2 is FQGNSA. CDR3 size: 13 residues.

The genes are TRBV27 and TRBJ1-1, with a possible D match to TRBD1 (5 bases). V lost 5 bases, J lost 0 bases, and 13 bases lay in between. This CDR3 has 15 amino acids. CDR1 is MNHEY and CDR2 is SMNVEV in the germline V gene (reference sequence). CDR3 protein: CASSMWTSMNTEAFF. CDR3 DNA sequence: TGTGCCAGCAGTATGTGGACATCGATGAACACTGAAGCTTTCTTT.

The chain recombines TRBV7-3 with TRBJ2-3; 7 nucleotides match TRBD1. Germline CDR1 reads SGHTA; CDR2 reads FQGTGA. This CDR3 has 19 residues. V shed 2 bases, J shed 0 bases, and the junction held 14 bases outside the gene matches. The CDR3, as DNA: TGTGCCAGCAGCTTACTACCCATGGCCCGGGACAGAAGCACAGATACGCAGTATTTT. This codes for CASSLLPMARDRSTDTQYF.

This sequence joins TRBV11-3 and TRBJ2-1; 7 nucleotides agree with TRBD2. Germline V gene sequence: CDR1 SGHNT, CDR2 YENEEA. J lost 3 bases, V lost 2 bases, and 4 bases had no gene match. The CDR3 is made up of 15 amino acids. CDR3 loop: CASSLTGGRYNEQFF. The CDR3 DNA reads TGTGCCAGCAGCTTAACGGGAGGTCGCTACAATGAGCAGTTCTTC. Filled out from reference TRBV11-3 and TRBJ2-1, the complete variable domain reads EAGVVQSPRYKIIEKKQPVAFWCNPISGHNTLYWYLQNLGQGPELLIRYENEEAVDDSQLPKDRFSAERLKGVDSTLKIQPAELGDSAVYLCASSLTGGRYNEQFFGPGTRLTVL.

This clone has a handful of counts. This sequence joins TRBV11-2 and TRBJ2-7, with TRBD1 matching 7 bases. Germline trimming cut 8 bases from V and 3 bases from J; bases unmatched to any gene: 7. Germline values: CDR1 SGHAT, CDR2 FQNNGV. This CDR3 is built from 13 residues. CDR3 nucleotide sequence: TGTGCCAGCGGTCCACAGGGGTACTACGAGCAGTACTTC. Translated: CASGPQGYYEQYF. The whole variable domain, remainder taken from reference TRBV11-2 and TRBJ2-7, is EAGVAQSPRYKIIEKRQSVAFWCNPISGHATLYWYQQILGQGPKLLIQFQNNGVVDDSQLPKDRFSAERLKGVDSTLKIQPAKLEDSAVYLCASGPQGYYEQYFGPGTRLTVT.

CDR3 nucleotide sequence: TGCGCCAGCAGCTTGCAGGGACTAGCTTACAATGAGCAGTTCTTC. Protein product: CASSLQGLAYNEQFF. The rearrangement uses TRBV5-1 and TRBJ2-1, with 9 bases lining up with TRBD2. CDR3 length: 15 residues. V lost 1 base to trimming and J lost 4 bases; unmatched junction nucleotides: 3. Germline CDR1 SGHRS, CDR2 YFSETQ.

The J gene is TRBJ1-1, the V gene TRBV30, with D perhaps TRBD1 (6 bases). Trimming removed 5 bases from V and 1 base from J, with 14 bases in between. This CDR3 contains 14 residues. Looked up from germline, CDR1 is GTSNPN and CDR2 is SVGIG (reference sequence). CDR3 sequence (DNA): TGTGCCTGGGTCTGGGGGGCGAGGAACACTGAAGCTTTCTTT. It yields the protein CAWVWGARNTEAFF.

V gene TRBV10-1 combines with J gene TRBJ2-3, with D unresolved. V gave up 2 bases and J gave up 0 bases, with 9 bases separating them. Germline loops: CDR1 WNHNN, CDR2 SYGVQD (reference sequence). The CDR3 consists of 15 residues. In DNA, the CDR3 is TGCGCCAGCAGTGAGAGTTTTAGGAGCACAGATACGCAGTATTTT. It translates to CASSESFRSTDTQYF.

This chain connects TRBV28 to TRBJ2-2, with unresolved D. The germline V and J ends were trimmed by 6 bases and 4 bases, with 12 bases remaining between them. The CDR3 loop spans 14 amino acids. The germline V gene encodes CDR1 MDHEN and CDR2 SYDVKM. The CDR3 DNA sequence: TGTGCCAGCAGCCGCGACCAAGTCACCGGGGAGCTGTTTTTT. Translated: CASSRDQVTGELFF.

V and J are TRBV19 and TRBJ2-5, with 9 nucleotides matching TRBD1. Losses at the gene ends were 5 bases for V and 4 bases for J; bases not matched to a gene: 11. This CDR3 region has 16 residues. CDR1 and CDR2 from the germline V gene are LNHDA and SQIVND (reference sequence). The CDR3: CASSPIDRGWSETQYF. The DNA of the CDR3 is TGTGCCAGTAGTCCGATAGACAGGGGGTGGTCAGAGACCCAGTACTTC.

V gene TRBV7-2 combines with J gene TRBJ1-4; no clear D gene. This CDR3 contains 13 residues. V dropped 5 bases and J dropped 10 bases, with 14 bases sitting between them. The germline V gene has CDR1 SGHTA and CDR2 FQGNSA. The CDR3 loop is CASSPGRLLKLFF. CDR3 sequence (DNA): TGTGCCAGCAGCCCTGGAAGGCTACTAAAACTGTTTTTT.

In DNA, the CDR3 is TGTGCCAGCAGCCCTCGGAGTAGCGTAGGCACCGGGGAGCTGTTTTTT. Its protein product is CASSPRSSVGTGELFF. This chain links TRBV4-2 with TRBJ2-2; maybe TRBD2 (5 bases). Trimming pared 4 bases from V and 4 bases from J, leaving 16 bases between. The germline gives CDR1 LGHNA, CDR2 YNFKEQ. The CDR3 spans 16 residues.